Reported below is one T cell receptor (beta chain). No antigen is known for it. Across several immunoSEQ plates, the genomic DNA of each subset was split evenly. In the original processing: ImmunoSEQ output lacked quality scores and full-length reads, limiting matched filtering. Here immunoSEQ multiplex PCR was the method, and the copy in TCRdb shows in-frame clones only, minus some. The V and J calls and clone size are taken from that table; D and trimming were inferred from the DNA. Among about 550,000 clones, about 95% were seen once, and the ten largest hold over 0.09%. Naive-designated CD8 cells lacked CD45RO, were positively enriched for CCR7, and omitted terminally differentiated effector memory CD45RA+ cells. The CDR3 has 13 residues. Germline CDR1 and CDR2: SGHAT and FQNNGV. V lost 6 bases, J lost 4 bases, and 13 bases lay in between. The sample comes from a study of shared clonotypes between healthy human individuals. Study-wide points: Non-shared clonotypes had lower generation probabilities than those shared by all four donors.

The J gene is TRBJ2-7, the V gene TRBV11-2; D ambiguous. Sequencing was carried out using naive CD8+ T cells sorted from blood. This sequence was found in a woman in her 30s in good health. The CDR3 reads CASRLGSGYEQYF. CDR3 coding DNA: TGTGCCAGCAGACTGGGAAGTGGGTACGAGCAGTACTTC.